The 29 T cell receptor beta chains listed next were all sequenced from one sample in a study of control samples from healthy donors and cancer patients. Libraries were prepared by immunoSEQ multiplex PCR; TCRdb keeps only in-frame clonotypes and omits some of them. The sample holds 120,000 or so clones, over 75% seen once. The material sequenced was blood. The receptors were sampled from a man aged 55-75 years in good health.

V gene TRBV7-3 combines with J gene TRBJ2-1; no reliable D call. Germline CDR1 reads SGHTA; CDR2 reads FQGTGA. This CDR3 has 15 residues. V dropped 0 bases and J dropped 8 bases, with 14 bases sitting between them. The CDR3 DNA reads as TGTGCCAGCAGCTTAACGGCCGGAGCAATGGATGAGCAGTTCTTC. This sequence encodes CASSLTAGAMDEQFF.

The chain joins TRBV6-5 to TRBJ2-1; 7 positions match TRBD1. Looked up from germline, CDR1 is MNHEY and CDR2 is SVGAGI. Germline trimming cut 7 bases from V and 10 bases from J; bases unmatched to any gene: 7. The CDR3 consists of 12 residues. The CDR3 DNA is TGTGCCAGCACGACAGGGTGGGACGAGCAGTTCTTC. As protein: CASTTGWDEQFF.

J is TRBJ2-7 and V is TRBV28, with 7 bases matching TRBD1. After removal of 6 bases from V and 1 base from J, the junction contained 6 bases not matched to a gene. The CDR3 length is 14 residues. Germline assignment: CDR1 MDHEN and CDR2 SYDVKM. CDR3 loop: CASSKTGFSYEQYF. The CDR3 DNA reads as TGTGCCAGCAGCAAGACAGGGTTTTCCTACGAGCAGTACTTC. The full variable domain, rest sourced from reference TRBV28 and TRBJ2-7, is DVKVTQSSRYLVKRTGEKVFLECVQDMDHENMFWYRQDPGLGLRLIYFSYDVKMKEKGDIPEGYSVSREKKERFSLILESASTNQTSMYLCASSKTGFSYEQYFGPGTRLTVT.

The gene calls are TRBV14 and TRBJ1-1, with 8 nucleotides matching TRBD1. V was pared by 0 bases and J by 13 bases, with 7 bases of the junction left unmatched. Germline V lookup: CDR1 SGHDN, CDR2 FVKESK. CDR3 length equals 13 residues. CDR3 loop: CASSQDLLTGVFF. The CDR3 DNA is TGTGCCAGCAGCCAAGATCTTCTGACAGGGGTTTTCTTT.

This rearrangement joins TRBV28 to TRBJ1-3, with D uncertain. CDR1 and CDR2 from the germline V gene are MDHEN and SYDVKM. This CDR3 is built from 13 residues. V was trimmed by 11 bases and J by 4 bases, leaving 15 bases between them. This chain's CDR3 is CAGFRAGGNTIYF. In DNA, the CDR3 is TGTGCCGGGTTTCGAGCGGGAGGAAACACCATATATTTT.

The chain uses TRBV11-2 and TRBJ1-2; D gene unclear. The CDR3 sequence is 12 residues long. V lost 5 bases, J lost 8 bases, and 12 bases lay in between. Germline CDR1 and CDR2: SGHAT and FQNNGV. CDR3 bases: TGTGCCAGCAGCGTAGGGCAGGTCGGCTACACCTTC. Protein sequence: CASSVGQVGYTF.

The V gene is TRBV2, the J gene TRBJ2-7; D tentatively reads TRBD1 or TRBD2 (5 bases each). This CDR3 is built from 14 residues. V was clipped by 6 bases and J by 3 bases, with 15 bases between them. From germline, CDR1 is SNHLY and CDR2 FYNNEI. The CDR3 DNA follows: TGTGCCAGCAGAACCGGGACGGTTTACTACGAGCAGTACTTC. Translating gives CASRTGTVYYEQYF.

The rearrangement joins TRBV30 to TRBJ1-2; no firm D call. The CDR3 totals 14 residues. Deletions cut 2 bases from V and 8 bases from J, with 18 bases between. The germline CDR1 and CDR2 sequences are GTSNPN and SVGIG (reference sequence). The CDR3 spells CAWSFYGSSGGYTF. In DNA, the CDR3 is TGTGCCTGGAGTTTCTACGGGAGCAGCGGCGGCTACACCTTC.

CDR3 sequence (DNA): TGTGCCAGTAGTATTCAGGATTTGGGCACTGAAGCTTTCTTT. Its protein product is CASSIQDLGTEAFF. The rearrangement uses TRBV19 and TRBJ1-1; D gene ambiguous. The germline V gene encodes CDR1 LNHDA and CDR2 SQIVND (reference sequence). Trimming took off 3 bases at V and 4 bases at J, with 12 bases between the two ends. This CDR3 region has 14 residues.

The chain couples TRBV4-1 to TRBJ1-3, with unresolved D. V was trimmed by 3 bases and J by 0 bases, leaving 15 bases between them. CDR1 MGHRA and CDR2 YSYEKL come from the germline V gene. The CDR3 sequence is 17 residues long. The CDR3 DNA reads TGCGCCAGCAGCCAGCTACAGACCACCGTCTCTGGAAACACCATATATTTT. It is translated as CASSQLQTTVSGNTIYF.

The chain is built from TRBV6-5 and TRBJ1-2; 8 nucleotides match TRBD1. This CDR3 spans 16 amino acids. The V segment lost 0 bases and the J segment 3 bases; nucleotides outside the gene matches: 6. Germline lookup yields CDR1 MNHEY and CDR2 SVGAGI. The CDR3 DNA is TGTGCCAGCAGTTACTCTTCGGACAGGGTTTACTATGGCTACACCTTC. Translation: CASSYSSDRVYYGYTF.

This clone was observed a few times. The chain has TRBV6-6 and TRBJ2-1, with 8 bases lining up with TRBD1. V gave up 4 bases and J gave up 2 bases; unmatched junction bases: 1. CDR1 is MNHNY and CDR2 is SVGAGI in the germline V gene (reference sequence). The CDR3 consists of 14 residues. The CDR3 DNA reads as TGTGCCAGCAGTTCGGACAGGGCCTACAATGAGCAGTTCTTC. The encoded protein is CASSSDRAYNEQFF.

This chain joins TRBV6-5 and TRBJ1-5; D perhaps matches TRBD1 (6 bases). Germline values: CDR1 MNHEY, CDR2 SVGAGI. The V gene lost 8 bases and the J gene lost 4 bases, with 18 bases spanning the gap. This CDR3 has 15 amino acids. The CDR3 is CASRRGTRVNQPQHF. Here the CDR3 DNA reads TGTGCCAGCCGCCGGGGGACAAGAGTTAATCAGCCCCAGCATTTT.

This rearrangement joins TRBV4-1 to TRBJ2-1; TRBD2 matches at 8 bases. CDR3 length: 14 amino acids. Germline lookup yields CDR1 MGHRA and CDR2 YSYEKL. V dropped 3 bases and J dropped 9; count of bases not matched to a gene: 7. CDR3 amino acids: CASSQPGTRGEQFF. The CDR3 bases are TGCGCCAGCAGCCAGCCCGGGACTAGGGGTGAGCAGTTCTTC.

In the case of this clone: Germline and junction disagree at one end, which may indicate a read error. The V gene is TRBV28, the J gene TRBJ2-1, with D perhaps TRBD2 (6 bases). This CDR3 has 11 amino acids. The germline gives CDR1 MDHEN, CDR2 SYDVKM. The CDR3, as DNA: TGCGCGATTGGGGGGAGGCCTGAGCAGTTCTTC. Its translation: CAIGGRPEQFF.

The chain carries TRBV7-2 and TRBJ2-3; TRBD1 aligns across 8 bases. Germline loops: CDR1 SGHTA, CDR2 FQGNSA. The CDR3 extends over 15 amino acids. V dropped 3 bases and J dropped 2; count of bases not matched to a gene: 4. CDR3 amino acids: CASSFGQGNTDTQYF. The CDR3 nucleotides are TGTGCCAGCAGCTTTGGACAGGGCAACACAGATACGCAGTATTTT.

J is TRBJ2-1 and V is TRBV12-5; 11 bases are shared with TRBD2. CDR1 LGHNT and CDR2 FRNRAP come from the germline V gene. This CDR3 comprises 14 residues. The V gene end was trimmed by 6 bases and the J gene end by 5 bases; junction bases not matched to a gene: 3. The CDR3 DNA reads as TGTGCTAGTGGCCCGGGACTAGCGGACAATGAGCAGTTCTTC. Amino acid sequence: CASGPGLADNEQFF.

The V gene is TRBV5-1, the J gene TRBJ1-6; 7 bases are a match to TRBD1. V lost 6 bases and J lost 9; bases outside the gene matches: 12. The CDR3 contains 15 residues. Germline V lookup: CDR1 SGHRS, CDR2 YFSETQ. The CDR3 loop is CASTPSTGSSSPLHF. The DNA of the CDR3 is TGCGCCAGCACTCCCTCGACAGGGTCGTCTTCACCCCTCCACTTT.

The chain couples TRBV6-5 to TRBJ2-2, with D uncertain. Germline V gene sequence: CDR1 MNHEY, CDR2 SVGAGI. The V and J ends lost 0 bases and 7 bases respectively, with 12 bases between them. This CDR3 is 15 amino acids long. The CDR3 loop is CASSYSIRVGGELFF. Here the CDR3 DNA reads TGTGCCAGCAGTTACTCGATCCGGGTGGGCGGGGAGCTGTTTTTT.

The V gene is TRBV5-1, the J gene TRBJ2-3; D ambiguous. V lost 1 base, J lost 2 bases, and 11 bases lay in between. Germline lookup yields CDR1 SGHRS and CDR2 YFSETQ. The CDR3 runs 15 residues. CDR3 sequence reads: CASSLNQPYTDTQYF. CDR3 coding DNA: TGCGCCAGCAGCTTGAACCAACCCTACACAGATACGCAGTATTTT.

This clone was recorded once. V and J are TRBV12-3 or TRBV12-4 and TRBJ1-2, with 7 nucleotides matching TRBD1. This CDR3 has 12 amino acids. The J segment lost 10 bases and the V segment lost 5 bases, leaving 7 bases of the junction unmatched. CDR3 nucleotide sequence: TGTGCCAGCAGTCCCGGGACAGCCGTCTACACCTTC. Its translation is CASSPGTAVYTF.

The J gene is TRBJ1-2, the V gene TRBV28; 9 bases line up with TRBD1. This CDR3 spans 15 amino acids. J was trimmed by 4 bases and V by 6 bases; bases with no gene match: 9. Germline CDR1 is MDHEN and CDR2 is SYDVKM. The CDR3, as DNA: TGTGCCAGCAGAACCTCCGGGACAGGGCTCTATGGCTACACCTTC. It translates to CASRTSGTGLYGYTF.

V gene TRBV12-3 or TRBV12-4 combines with J gene TRBJ2-3; D gene ambiguous. This CDR3 has 13 amino acids. Between the trimmed V and J ends, which lost 6 bases and 2 bases, there was a span of 9 bases. CDR3 nucleotide sequence: TGTGCCAGCAGACGGTCACTCACAGATACGCAGTATTTT. Its protein is CASRRSLTDTQYF.

The chain joins TRBV25-1 to TRBJ2-1; no clear D. The CDR3 covers 15 residues. The V gene lost 2 bases and the J gene lost 5 bases, with 13 bases spanning the gap. In germline, CDR1 is MGHDK, CDR2 SYGVNS. The CDR3 nucleotides are TGTGCCAGCAGTGAAACCGTGTATAGAAACAATGAGCAGTTCTTC. Residues: CASSETVYRNNEQFF.

The chain combines TRBV5-4 with TRBJ1-2; D is ambiguous. The ends were cut back, 0 bases at V and 4 bases at J, with 7 bases in the middle. The CDR3 is 13 amino acids. Germline-derived CDR1 and CDR2 are SGHNT and YYREEE (reference sequence). The CDR3 DNA reads as TGTGCCAGCAGCTTGGTGGGCTTCTATGGCTACACCTTC. Translated, it gives CASSLVGFYGYTF. Using reference TRBV5-4 and TRBJ1-2 for the parts outside the CDR3, the full variable domain is ETGVTQSPTHLIKTRGQQVTLRCSSQSGHNTVSWYQQALGQGPQFIFQYYREEENGRGNFPPRFSGLQFPNYSSELNVNALELDDSALYLCASSLVGFYGYTFGSGTRLTVV.

The chain recombines TRBV3-1 (or the pseudogene TRBV3-2) with TRBJ1-1; 7 nucleotides match TRBD1. The length of the CDR3 is 14 residues. With V trimmed by 4 bases and J by 5 bases, 7 bases remained unmatched. Germline CDR1 is LGHDT and CDR2 is YNNKEL (reference sequence). The DNA of the CDR3 is TGTGCCAGCAGCCTACAGGGGATAAAGACTGAAGCTTTCTTT. Translation: CASSLQGIKTEAFF.

The chain combines TRBV24-1 with TRBJ1-2; TRBD1 might be the D (6 bases). Trimming shortened V by 2 bases and J by 5 bases, and 11 bases separated the two germline ends. Germline values: CDR1 KGHDR, CDR2 SFDVKD. This CDR3 region has 14 residues. As DNA, the CDR3 is TGTGCCACCAGTGATTGGGCAGGGGCTTATGGCTACACCTTC. Its protein is CATSDWAGAYGYTF.

This rearrangement joins TRBV27 to TRBJ2-2, with a tentative D call TRBD2 (5 bases). In germline, CDR1 is MNHEY, CDR2 SMNVEV (reference sequence). Trimming stripped 7 bases from V and 5 bases from J, with 17 bases between. This CDR3 region has 15 residues. In DNA, the CDR3 is TGTGCCAGCACCCACATTAACACGGGGACCGGGGAGCTGTTTTTT. It specifies CASTHINTGTGELFF.

This chain connects TRBV29-1 to TRBJ1-1; 11 nucleotides align to TRBD1. Germline lookup yields CDR1 SQVTM and CDR2 ANQGSEA. Germline trimming cut 7 bases from V and 0 bases from J; bases unmatched to any gene: 4. This CDR3 spans 14 amino acids. The CDR3, as DNA: TGCAGCGCCGGGACAGGGGGTTTGAACACTGAAGCTTTCTTT. Its translation is CSAGTGGLNTEAFF.